The text below deals with one T cell receptor beta chain. PCR employed 60 Vbeta and 13 Jbeta primers. Assay used: immunoSEQ multiplex PCR; TCRdb lists only in-frame clones, some missing. Of roughly 120,000 clones listed, 76% were seen once; the top ten hold about 2%. The data were obtained in a study of cytomegalovirus exposure and HLA in healthy donors. Germline V gene lookup returns CDR1 SGHAT and CDR2 FQNNGV. The CDR3 runs 12 residues. The V end lost 2 bases, the J end lost 4 bases, and 2 bases lay between the germline ends. The V call is TRBV11-2, the J call TRBJ2-2, with D unclear. Sequenced material: PBMCs. This TCR came from a man aged 45-60 years in good health and CMV-seronegative. CDR3 in amino acids: CASSLLTGELFF. CDR3 bases: TGTGCCAGCAGCTTACTCACCGGGGAGCTGTTTTTT.